The rows below give T cell receptor beta chains drawn from one sample of a study of OX40 agonist ivuxolimab in advanced cancers. The assay was immunoSEQ multiplex PCR, and TCRdb's table has in-frame clones only and misses some. The sample contains 20,000 to 25,000 clones, over 80% of which appear only once. Sequences were derived from CD4+ or CD8+ T cells sorted from blood, sampled in a trial of the OX40 agonist ivuxolimab. Receptors were obtained from an adult with an advanced solid tumor such as melanoma, head and neck, liver or kidney cancer. Both conserved end residues are part of each CDR3.

CDR3 protein | V gene
CASSIGTASQETQYF | TRBV28
CASSQTGTGYGYTF | TRBV4-3
CASSDRGGSNQPQHF | TRBV2
CASSLIRSSGNTIYF | TRBV28
CASSQGLAGGFTDTQYF | TRBV4-3
CASSQGLAASYEQYF | TRBV4-3
CASSLPGTPYEQYF | TRBV7-9
CSVEVGGNQPQHF | TRBV29-1
CASSSIAMGYNEQFF | TRBV18
CASSPLPYSGGNTGELFF | TRBV27
CASSQESVGTSYEQYF | TRBV4-1
CASSVTADTGELFF | TRBV9
CASSLRDRAAGTWGYTF | TRBV5-8
CASSQDQAVGFYEQYF | TRBV14
CASSFTDYEQYF | TRBV11-2
CASSQEDYRYEQYF | TRBV4-3
CASSPPTGLNTEAFF | TRBV13
CASSTGGGAEAFF | TRBV28
CASSQGQGPWTQYF | TRBV4-3
CASSGGPTDTQYF | TRBV9
CASSYDSSSYEQYF | TRBV6-5
CATSPHEQFF | TRBV6-1
CASSSGRMDEKLFF | TRBV27
CASSLDPLAGGSNEQFF | TRBV7-2
CASSIGQGGTEAFF | TRBV19
CASSRETGEGSGNTIYF | TRBV14
CASSPGREGDEQYF | TRBV28
CASSQQRTSGNTIYF | TRBV4-3
CASSEVEAFF | TRBV6-1
CASSFSGGEADTQYF | TRBV6-4
CASSLAGGTGGFETQYF | TRBV7-9
CASSLAGSSYNEQFF | TRBV6-5
CASTAQGGNQPQHF | TRBV6-5
CASSSGPTYEQYF | TRBV7-2
CASNAGTEAFF | TRBV5-1
CASSQDGPPSSYEQYF | TRBV5-8
CASSLIRDYGYQETQYF | TRBV7-9
CASSSGEGINQPQHF | TRBV28
CASSLASGSSYNEQFF | TRBV28
CASSLVIEQFF | TRBV7-9
CASSLEPSGGRSDTQYF | TRBV13
CATSLPTGYGYTF | TRBV15
CASSLRLAGYEQYF | TRBV27
CAWMQGNTEAFF | TRBV30
CASRFSGSYSYEQYF | TRBV11-2
CASSPGHTHEAFF | TRBV7-8
CASSQSGASGNTIYF | TRBV4-1
CASSIPGTFLYEQYF | TRBV6-1
CASSQLTGLSSYEQYF | TRBV7-9
CSAGGTTEAFF | TRBV29-1